This is a list of T cell receptor beta chains from one sample in a study of tumor-infiltrating lymphocytes in primary liver carcinoma. TCRdb recomputed calls from the multiplex PCR reads with MiXCR, one row per CDR3 protein. The table shows around 170,000 distinct CDR3 sequences, with 50% to 75% occurring only once. Material: peripheral blood. These receptors came from a man in his forties or fifties with primary liver carcinoma and hepatitis B virus infection. Both conserved end residues are part of each CDR3. A D gene is named only where the DNA matches it firmly. The size entry is marked missing in some rows and otherwise reads once, few, many or a size class.

>-|TRBV10-2|few|TRBJ2-5
TGCGCCAGCAGCTCAGTCCGGGGGGAGACCCAGTACTTC
CASSSVRGETQYF
>TRBD2|TRBV6-2/TRBV6-3|-|TRBJ2-7
TGTGCCAGCAGCCAGGAGGCGCGGGAGGGGTACGAGCAGTACTTC
CASSQEAREGYEQYF
>-|TRBV10-3|-|TRBJ1-3
TGTGCCTCCGCGACCGGTGCGCTCTCTGGAAACACCATATATTTT
CASATGALSGNTIYF
>-|TRBV20-1|-|TRBJ2-7
TGCAGTGCCGAGGACAGAAACGGGCAGTACTTC
CSAEDRNGQYF
>-|TRBV11-2|-|TRBJ2-2
TGTGCCGGCAGCTTAGGCCGGGCGAACACCGGGGAGCTGTTTTTT
CAGSLGRANTGELFF
>TRBD1|TRBV12-3/TRBV12-4|-|TRBJ1-5
TGTGCCAGCAGGGGACAGGGGCATCAGCCCCAGCATTTT
CASRGQGHQPQHF
>TRBD2|TRBV11-2|-|TRBJ2-1
TGTGTCAGCTGCCCGCGCCCCAGCGGGAGGATCTATGAGCAGTTCTTC
CVSCPRPSGRIYEQFF
>-|TRBV28|-|TRBJ2-3
TGTGCCAGCACCCTGACAGGAACAGATACACAGTATTTT
CASTLTGTDTQYF
>-|TRBV25-1|-|TRBJ2-3
TGTGCCAGCACCAGAACCACTAGCACAGATACGCAGTATTTT
CASTRTTSTDTQYF
>TRBD2|TRBV6-1|-|TRBJ2-7
TGTGCCAGCGTCGGCCAAGGACTAGTCTACGAGCAGTGCTTC
CASVGQGLVYEQCF
>-|TRBV5-4|-|TRBJ1-1
TGTGCCAGCAGCTTCTCCGGGGGCACTGAAGCTTTCTTT
CASSFSGGTEAFF
>TRBD2|TRBV7-9|few|TRBJ2-5
TGTGCCAGCAGCCTCGGGGGGAGGTATCAAGAGACCCAGTACTTC
CASSLGGRYQETQYF
>-|TRBV11-3|many|TRBJ2-1
TGTGCCAGCAGCTTAAATAAATACAATGAGCAGTTCTTC
CASSLNKYNEQFF
>TRBD1|TRBV29-1|few|TRBJ2-1
TGCAGCGTTGCCCGGACAGGGGGATTCGATGAGCAGTTCTTC
CSVARTGGFDEQFF
>-|TRBV12-3/TRBV12-4|-|TRBJ2-7
TGTGCCAGCACTTTACAGAGGAGCTCCTACGAGCAGTACTTC
CASTLQRSSYEQYF
>TRBD1|TRBV6-6|-|TRBJ2-3
TGTGTCAGCAGGGGGACAGGGGGCACAGATACGCAGTATTTT
CVSRGTGGTDTQYF
>-|TRBV5-4|once|TRBJ1-3
TGTGCCAGCAACTTCTCCGGCCCCGCTGGAAACACCATATATTTT
CASNFSGPAGNTIYF
>-|TRBV28|few|TRBJ1-2
TGTGCCAGCCGACCCGGGACTATCATTGGCTACACCTTC
CASRPGTIIGYTF
>-|TRBV11-2|-|TRBJ1-2
TGTGCCGGCAGCACGACCGGGGGGCGCGCCGGAAACTATGGCTACACCTTC
CAGSTTGGRAGNYGYTF
>-|TRBV6-1|-|TRBJ2-2
TGTGCCAGCCAGGGTAGGACCGGGGAGCTGTTTTTT
CASQGRTGELFF
>-|TRBV4-2|-|TRBJ2-5
TGTGCCAGCACCCTCTCGGTGGGTTACCAAGAGACCCAGTACTTC
CASTLSVGYQETQYF
>-|TRBV10-3|few|TRBJ2-2
TGTGCCATCAGTGACCAGGGGAACACCGGGGAGCTGTTTTTT
CAISDQGNTGELFF
>-|TRBV6-2/TRBV6-3|-|TRBJ2-7
TGTGCCAGCAGCCCACATGGAATCGAGCAGTACTTC
CASSPHGIEQYF
>-|TRBV29-1|-|TRBJ1-3
TGCAGCGTTACCCGACAGAGGAGGCGAAACACCATATATTTT
CSVTRQRRRNTIYF
>-|TRBV6-1|few|TRBJ2-3
TGTGCCAGCAGTGAAGCTTACACAGATACGCAGTATTTT
CASSEAYTDTQYF
>-|TRBV12-3/TRBV12-4|few|TRBJ2-5
TGTGCCAGCAGTTTAGGGACCAGGGGAGGAGAGACCCAGTACTTC
CASSLGTRGGETQYF
>-|TRBV7-8|-|TRBJ2-3
TGTGCCAGCAGCGCTGGTGGGGGAAGCGCAGATACGCAGTATTTT
CASSAGGGSADTQYF
>-|TRBV7-9|once|TRBJ2-7
TGTGCCAGCAGCCCAGGGGCATCCTACGAGCAGTACTTC
CASSPGASYEQYF
>-|TRBV29-1|-|TRBJ1-1
TGCAGCGTTGAAGACGAGGGCCTGAACACTGAAGCTTTCTTT
CSVEDEGLNTEAFF
>-|TRBV4-1|-|TRBJ1-5
TGCGCCGGCAGCCAAATATCTACAGGGTCGTTCAATCAGCCCCGGCATTTT
CAGSQISTGSFNQPRHF
>-|TRBV14|many|TRBJ2-1
TGTGCCAGCAGCCAAGAGCCACTGATCCCTATAGATGAGCAGTTCTTC
CASSQEPLIPIDEQFF
>-|TRBV10-2|-|TRBJ2-2
TGCGCCTCCCAAATGGTGGCGGGAACGAACACCGGGGAGCTGTTTTTT
CASQMVAGTNTGELFF
>-|TRBV11-2|-|TRBJ2-3
TGTGCCAGTAGCTTAGAGGGCAGCAGGAATACGCAGTATTTT
CASSLEGSRNTQYF
>-|TRBV29-1|many|TRBJ2-6
TGCAGCGTTGAATCCTCGGGGACTTCCGGGGCCAACGTCCTGACTTTC
CSVESSGTSGANVLTF
>-|TRBV29-1|-|TRBJ2-5
TGTAGCGCCGGGGGGCTAGCAGGCAATCTACAAGTGACCCAGTACTTC
CSAGGLAGNLQVTQYF
>-|TRBV6-6|-|TRBJ2-1
TGTGCCAGCAGTTTGGTGGAGGGCTCCTACAATGAGCAGTTCTTC
CASSLVEGSYNEQFF
>-|TRBV6-1|-|TRBJ2-7
TGTACCAGCAGTGGAACAGGGTCCACCTACGAGCAGTACTTC
CTSSGTGSTYEQYF
>-|TRBV6-5|many|TRBJ2-5
TGTGCCAGCAGATCAGGGGTGATGGGGACCCAGTACTTC
CASRSGVMGTQYF
>-|TRBV6-6|-|TRBJ2-7
TGTGCCAGCAGTTACTCAGGGGGAGACTACGAGCAGTACTTC
CASSYSGGDYEQYF
>TRBD1|TRBV12-3/TRBV12-4|-|TRBJ1-2
TGTGCCAGCAGTTCCAGGACAGGGGGCGCCGGCTACACCTTC
CASSSRTGGAGYTF
>-|TRBV6-1|few|TRBJ2-7
TGTGCCAGCAGTGAATATAAGAGCTCCTACGAGCAGTACTTC
CASSEYKSSYEQYF
>-|TRBV10-3|-|TRBJ1-5
TGTGCCATCAGTGAGGGGGACCTCCGTAGGGGCAATCAGCCCCAGCATTTT
CAISEGDLRRGNQPQHF
>TRBD2|TRBV11-2|-|TRBJ2-1
TGTGCCAGCAGCCCAGGGACTAGCGGGATATGTGAGCAGTTCTTC
CASSPGTSGICEQFF
>-|TRBV6-1|-|TRBJ1-1
TGTGCCAGCAGTGAAATAAGGACCGGGGACACTGAAGCTTTCTTT
CASSEIRTGDTEAFF
>TRBD2|TRBV11-3|-|TRBJ2-1
TGTGCCAGCAGCCCCCTAGCGGGAGAGGGTGAGGAGTTCTTC
CASSPLAGEGEEFF
>TRBD1|TRBV5-1|-|TRBJ1-1
TGCGCCAGCAGAAACGGACAGGCGAAAGCTGAAGCTTTCTTT
CASRNGQAKAEAFF
>-|TRBV6-6|few|TRBJ1-5
TGTGCCAGCAGTTACGGAGAGACCAATCAGCCCCAGCATTTT
CASSYGETNQPQHF
>-|TRBV6-1|-|TRBJ1-2
TGTGCCAGCAGTGATAGAGGGGCGGACTATGGCTACACCTTC
CASSDRGADYGYTF
>TRBD1|TRBV12-3/TRBV12-4|few|TRBJ1-5
TGTGCCAGCAGACTGACAGGGAGACAGCCCCAGCATTTT
CASRLTGRQPQHF
>-|TRBV6-5|-|TRBJ1-6
TGTGCCAGCAGTTCCCAGCCGTTCGGGATAAAGGGGTATTCTAATTCACCCCTCCACTTT
CASSSQPFGIKGYSNSPLHF
>-|TRBV28|-|TRBJ1-5
TGTGCCAGCAGTTTACCGGGTACTAGCAATCAGCCCCAGCATTTT
CASSLPGTSNQPQHF
>-|TRBV29-1|-|TRBJ2-1
TGCAGCGTTGGCCCAAGAGCCTACAATGAGCAGTTCTTC
CSVGPRAYNEQFF
>TRBD2|TRBV11-3|few|TRBJ2-1
TGTGCCAGCAGCTTAGGGTTAGCGGGTCTCGATGAGCAGCTCTTC
CASSLGLAGLDEQLF